Each of the 3 T cell receptor beta chains below was sequenced from the same sample in a study of blood T cell repertoires in COVID-19. Produced via immunoSEQ multiplex PCR; TCRdb's table is partial and in-frame only. The table shows around 450,000 clones, with roughly 87% occurring only once. Input material: PBMCs or T cells enriched from blood (not recorded which). The origin of the receptors is a woman aged 18-29 years with acute COVID-19.

This chain uses TRBV6-5 with TRBJ2-3; TRBD2 matches 9 bases. The CDR3 covers 16 residues. Germline V gives CDR1 MNHEY, CDR2 SVGAGI. Trimming removed 0 bases from V and 4 bases from J; junction bases left unmatched: 5. CDR3 region: CASSYSGGGAPDTQYF. CDR3 sequence (DNA): TGTGCCAGCAGTTACTCGGGCGGGGGGGCCCCAGATACGCAGTATTTT.

The V gene is TRBV6-2 or TRBV6-3, the J gene TRBJ1-2, with D possibly being TRBD1 (5 bases). Germline V lookup: CDR1 MNHEY, CDR2 SVGEGT. The V end lost 5 bases, the J end lost 5 bases, and 12 bases lay between the germline ends. The CDR3 is made up of 13 amino acids. The CDR3 DNA reads as TGTGCCAGCAGTGCCCGGGACTCTTATGGCTACACCTTC. Protein product: CASSARDSYGYTF.

Details on this clone: Other nucleotide sequences in the sample specify the same CDR3. The V gene is TRBV28, the J gene TRBJ1-2; 7 nucleotides align to TRBD1. Germline V gene data show CDR1 as MDHEN and CDR2 as SYDVKM. CDR3 length equals 12 residues. V gave up 6 bases and J gave up 5 bases; unmatched junction bases: 3. The CDR3 sequence: CASSRDSYGYTF. CDR3 sequence (DNA): TGTGCCAGCAGCCGGGACAGTTATGGCTACACCTTC.